This T cell receptor (beta chain) comes out of a study of Ad26.COV2.S vaccination and SARS-CoV-2 variants. About the study: The study gave Ad26.COV2.S intramuscularly, once or twice 56 days apart.

CDR3 length equals 15 residues. Germline V gene data show CDR1 as MNHEY and CDR2 as SMNVEV (reference sequence). V dropped 4 bases and J dropped 7 bases, with 19 bases sitting between them. This clone was found a few times. The sample's treatment: about 20 received Ad26.COV2.S at low or high dose, single or two shots; about five received placebo; per-sample allocation not given. Samples came from day 63 after the first vaccine or placebo injection. Sequencing used immunoSEQ multiplex PCR; TCRdb keeps in-frame clones, though not all of them. The table has some 450,000 clones, less than 95% seen once; the top ten hold less than 4.5%.

Sequencing used peripheral blood, obtained in a trial of Ad26.COV2.S vaccine versus placebo. The source is a person aged 18-60 years who received the Ad26.COV2.S COVID-19 vaccine or a placebo. J is TRBJ1-2 and V is TRBV27; D call uncertain. CDR3 bases: TGTGCCAGCAGTTCCTCTGGCAGTTGGGGAGGTGGCTACACCTTC. Its protein product is CASSSSGSWGGGYTF.